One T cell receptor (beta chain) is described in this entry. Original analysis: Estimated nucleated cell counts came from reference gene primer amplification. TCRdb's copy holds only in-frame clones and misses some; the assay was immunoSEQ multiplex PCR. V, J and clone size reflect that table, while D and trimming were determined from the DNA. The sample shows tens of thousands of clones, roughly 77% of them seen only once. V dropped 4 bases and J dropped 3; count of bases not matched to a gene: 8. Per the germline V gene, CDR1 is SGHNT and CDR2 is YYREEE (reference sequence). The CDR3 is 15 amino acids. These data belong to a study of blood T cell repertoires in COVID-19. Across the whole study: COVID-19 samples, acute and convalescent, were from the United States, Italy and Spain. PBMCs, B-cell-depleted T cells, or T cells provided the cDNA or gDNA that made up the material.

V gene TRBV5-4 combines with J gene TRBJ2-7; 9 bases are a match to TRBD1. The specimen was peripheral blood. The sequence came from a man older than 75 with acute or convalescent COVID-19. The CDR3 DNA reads TGTGCCAGCAGCACAGGACAGGGGTTGTTCTACGAGCAGTACTTC. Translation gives CASSTGQGLFYEQYF.